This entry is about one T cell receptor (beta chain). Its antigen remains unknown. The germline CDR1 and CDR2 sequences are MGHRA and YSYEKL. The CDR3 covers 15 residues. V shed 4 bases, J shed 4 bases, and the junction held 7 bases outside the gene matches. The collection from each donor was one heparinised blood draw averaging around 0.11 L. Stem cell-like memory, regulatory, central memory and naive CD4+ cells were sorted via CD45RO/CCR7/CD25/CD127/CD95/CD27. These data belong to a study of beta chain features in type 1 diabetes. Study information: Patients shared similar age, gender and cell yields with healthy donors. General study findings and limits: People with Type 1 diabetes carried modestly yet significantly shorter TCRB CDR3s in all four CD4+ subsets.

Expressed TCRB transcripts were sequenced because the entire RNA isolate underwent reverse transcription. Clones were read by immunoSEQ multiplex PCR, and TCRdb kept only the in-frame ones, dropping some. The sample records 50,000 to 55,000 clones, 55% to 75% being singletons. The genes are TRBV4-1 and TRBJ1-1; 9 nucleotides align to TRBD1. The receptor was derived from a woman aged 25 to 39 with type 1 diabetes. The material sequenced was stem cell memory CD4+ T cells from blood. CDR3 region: CASSRTGTGSTEAFF. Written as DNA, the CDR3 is TGCGCCAGCAGCCGCACCGGGACAGGGAGCACTGAAGCTTTCTTT.